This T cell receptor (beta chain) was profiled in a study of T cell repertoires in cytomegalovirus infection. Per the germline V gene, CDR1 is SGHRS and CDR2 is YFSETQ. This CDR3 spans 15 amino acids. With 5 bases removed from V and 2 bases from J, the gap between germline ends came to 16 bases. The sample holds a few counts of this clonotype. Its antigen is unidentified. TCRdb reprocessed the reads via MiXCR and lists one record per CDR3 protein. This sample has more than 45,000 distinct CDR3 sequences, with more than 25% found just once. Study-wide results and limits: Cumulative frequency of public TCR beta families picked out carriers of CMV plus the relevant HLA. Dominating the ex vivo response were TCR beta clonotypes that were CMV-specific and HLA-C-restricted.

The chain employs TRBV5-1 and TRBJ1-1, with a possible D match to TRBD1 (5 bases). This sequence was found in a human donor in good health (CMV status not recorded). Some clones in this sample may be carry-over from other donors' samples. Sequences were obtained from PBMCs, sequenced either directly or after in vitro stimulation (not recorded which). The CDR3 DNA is TGCGCCAGCAGTCGAGCACCCGGGGACAACACTGAAGCTTTCTTT. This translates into CASSRAPGDNTEAFF.